There are a few counts of the clone carrying this T cell receptor beta chain. These data are taken from a study of blood T cells in healthy people across ages. The CDR3 contains 17 residues. Germline CDR1 reads SEHNR; CDR2 reads FQNEAQ (reference sequence). Trimming stripped 3 bases from V and 7 bases from J, with 22 bases between. A second PCR, run for about 7 to 11 cycles, used a sample-barcoded 5' primer plus a J-beta primer mix. TCRdb fed the 5' RACE reads into MiXCR, producing one record per CDR3 protein. The data hold hundreds of thousands of distinct CDR3 sequences, with about 55% observed a single time.

This sequence originates from an elderly man in good health. The sequenced sample consisted of blood. The rearrangement joins TRBV7-9 to TRBJ2-4; tentatively, D is TRBD2 (5 bases). For the CDR3, the DNA is TGTGCCAGCAGCTTGGTAGGAGCGGTTGGCCTAGGGAACATTCAGTACTTC. Encoded protein: CASSLVGAVGLGNIQYF.